The 13 T cell receptor beta chains given below trace back to one sample, sequenced in a study of T cells after yellow fever vaccination. TCRdb re-analysed the 5' RACE reads in MiXCR, keeping a single row per CDR3 protein. The sample includes roughly 45,000 distinct CDR3 sequences, about 6.8% seen only once; the top ten take 15%. Sequenced material: CD8+ T cells not binding an NS4B(214-222) dextramer, sorted from PBMCs, taken 45 days after the yellow fever booster vaccination. These receptors came from a man aged 25 to 45 who received the YFV17D yellow fever vaccine.

Of note for this clonotype: This could be a read error, since a much larger clone is one nucleotide away. The CDR3 spells CASSEGLAGGTEQFF. The DNA of the CDR3 is TGTGCCAGCAGCGAAGGACTAGCGGGAGGCACTGAGCAGTTCTTC. The chain links TRBV9 to TRBJ2-1, with 14 bases matching TRBD2. The CDR3 has 15 residues. Germline trimming cut 3 bases from V and 9 bases from J; bases unmatched to any gene: 5. Germline lookup yields CDR1 SGDLS and CDR2 YYNGEE.

In its sample, this clonotype was seen many times. This chain uses TRBV11-2 with TRBJ2-7; 8 nucleotides agree with TRBD1. V was clipped by 5 bases and J by 3 bases; unmatched bases: 9. CDR3 length equals 15 residues. The V gene's germline CDR1 is SGHAT and CDR2 FQNNGV. The DNA of the CDR3 is TGTGCCAGCAGCAAACGACAGGGGCCCTACTACGAGCAGTACTTC. It is translated as CASSKRQGPYYEQYF.

This clonotype was observed many times. J is TRBJ2-5 and V is TRBV20-1; 8 positions agree with TRBD1. V dropped 4 bases and J dropped 7; count of bases not matched to a gene: 5. CDR3 length equals 12 residues. Germline CDR1 DFQATT, CDR2 SNEGSKA (reference sequence). The CDR3 is CSANTGGRTQYF. The CDR3 nucleotides read TGCAGTGCTAATACAGGGGGGCGGACCCAGTACTTC.

The chain recombines TRBV7-6 with TRBJ2-3; D unresolved. Trimming stripped 1 base from V and 6 bases from J, with 23 bases between. The CDR3 has 18 residues. In germline, CDR1 is SGHVS, CDR2 FNYEAQ. The CDR3 sequence is CASSLVAFESISYDTQYF. The CDR3 nucleotides read TGTGCCAGCAGCTTAGTTGCTTTTGAGTCCATTAGCTACGATACGCAGTATTTT.

Many counts were recorded for this clonotype. This chain joins TRBV6-1 and TRBJ2-1, with a possible D match to TRBD2 (5 bases). V was shortened by 6 bases and J by 8 bases, with 23 bases between the two germline ends. Germline V gene sequence: CDR1 MNHNS, CDR2 SASEGT. The CDR3 spans 16 residues. CDR3 bases: TGTGCCAGCAGCATAGCGCCGATCGCCTTAAGAGATGAGCAGTTCTTC. Protein sequence: CASSIAPIALRDEQFF.

This clonotype has a count of ten or more. The chain recombines TRBV3-1 with TRBJ2-1; 8 bases line up with TRBD2. CDR3 length: 20 amino acids. J gave up 2 bases and V 1 base, and 16 bases lay outside the gene matches. CDR1 and CDR2 (germline): LGHDT, YNNKEL (reference sequence). For the CDR3, the DNA is TGTGCCAGCAGCCAAGCTGTCCCTCTACTAGCGGAAAGGGCCTACAATGAGCAGTTCTTC. The encoded protein is CASSQAVPLLAERAYNEQFF.

This clonotype was seen at least ten times. The CDR3 loop reads CASSRGLYYNEQFF. Here the CDR3 DNA reads TGTGCCAGCAGCCGGGGACTGTACTACAATGAGCAGTTCTTC. The chain joins TRBV6-2 or TRBV6-3 to TRBJ2-1; a weak D match, TRBD2 (6 bases). V was cut by 6 bases and J by 3 bases, with 12 bases left in between. The CDR3 spans 14 residues. In germline, CDR1 is MNHEY, CDR2 SVGEGT.

The rearrangement joins TRBV12-5 to TRBJ2-3; 8 positions agree with TRBD2. Trimming cost V 1 base and J 8 bases; bases outside gene matches: 14. CDR3 size: 17 residues. In germline, CDR1 is LGHNT, CDR2 FRNRAP. The CDR3 spells CASGLEREREGSSTQYF. In DNA form, the CDR3 reads TGTGCTAGTGGTTTGGAACGGGAACGGGAGGGCTCGTCTACGCAGTATTTT. Full variable domain (remainder filled in from reference TRBV12-5 and TRBJ2-3): DARVTQTPRHKVTEMGQEVTMRCQPILGHNTVFWYRQTMMQGLELLAYFRNRAPLDDSGMPKDRFSAEMPDATLATLKIQPSEPRDSAVYFCASGLEREREGSSTQYFGPGTRLTVL.

In this sample, this clonotype turned up many times. V is TRBV11-2 and J is TRBJ2-1; D possibly corresponds to TRBD2 (6 bases). The CDR3 loop spans 17 amino acids. The V gene lost 0 bases and the J gene lost 2 bases, with 14 bases spanning the gap. Germline V gene sequence: CDR1 SGHAT, CDR2 FQNNGV. CDR3 DNA: TGTGCCAGCAGCTTAGACCGACTAGGCGGGACCTACAATGAGCAGTTCTTC. Protein: CASSLDRLGGTYNEQFF. Combining the CDR3 with reference TRBV11-2 and TRBJ2-1 gives the whole variable domain EAGVAQSPRYKIIEKRQSVAFWCNPISGHATLYWYQQILGQGPKLLIQFQNNGVVDDSQLPKDRFSAERLKGVDSTLKIQPAKLEDSAVYLCASSLDRLGGTYNEQFFGPGTRLTVL.

This clonotype has a count of ten or more. This chain joins TRBV27 and TRBJ2-7, with 7 bases that match TRBD2. V was clipped by 3 bases and J by 7 bases; unmatched bases: 6. The germline CDR1 and CDR2 sequences are MNHEY and SMNVEV (reference sequence). The CDR3 is made up of 13 amino acids. For the CDR3, the DNA is TGTGCCAGCAGTTTTGGCGGGAGTAGGGAGCAGTACTTC. It specifies CASSFGGSREQYF.

This clonotype came up many times. The chain employs TRBV5-6 and TRBJ2-7; 7 nucleotides match TRBD2. The CDR3 has 14 amino acids. Losses at the gene ends were 0 bases for V and 2 bases for J; bases not matched to a gene: 2. Germline-derived CDR1 and CDR2 are SGHDT and YYEEEE. The CDR3 protein is CASSLGGSPYEQYF. The CDR3 DNA is TGTGCCAGCAGCTTGGGCGGGAGCCCCTACGAGCAGTACTTC. The full variable domain, with the rest looked up from reference TRBV5-6 and TRBJ2-7, is DAGVTQSPTHLIKTRGQQVTLRCSPKSGHDTVSWYQQALGQGPQFIFQYYEEEERQRGNFPDRFSGHQFPNYSSELNVNALLLGDSALYLCASSLGGSPYEQYFGPGTRLTVT.

This clonotype showed up many times. The chain combines TRBV12-3 or TRBV12-4 with TRBJ2-2, with 9 bases lining up with TRBD1. The CDR3 loop spans 13 amino acids. CDR3: CAVTGGLTGELFF. CDR3 DNA sequence: TGTGCTGTAACAGGGGGCCTAACCGGGGAGCTGTTTTTT.

Ten or more counts support this clonotype. The chain recombines TRBV11-1 with TRBJ2-1; D might be TRBD2 (6 bases). Germline assignment: CDR1 SGHAT and CDR2 FQDESV (reference sequence). Trimming cost V 2 bases and J 5 bases, with 10 bases left between them. CDR3 size: 14 residues. The CDR3 here is CASSLSGAHNEQFF. The CDR3 nucleotides are TGTGCCAGCAGCTTATCGGGAGCCCACAATGAGCAGTTCTTC. Full variable domain (outside the CDR3, taken from reference TRBV11-1 and TRBJ2-1): EAEVAQSPRYKITEKSQAVAFWCDPISGHATLYWYRQILGQGPELLVQFQDESVVDDSQLPKDRFSAERLKGVDSTLKIQPAELGDSAMYLCASSLSGAHNEQFFGPGTRLTVL.